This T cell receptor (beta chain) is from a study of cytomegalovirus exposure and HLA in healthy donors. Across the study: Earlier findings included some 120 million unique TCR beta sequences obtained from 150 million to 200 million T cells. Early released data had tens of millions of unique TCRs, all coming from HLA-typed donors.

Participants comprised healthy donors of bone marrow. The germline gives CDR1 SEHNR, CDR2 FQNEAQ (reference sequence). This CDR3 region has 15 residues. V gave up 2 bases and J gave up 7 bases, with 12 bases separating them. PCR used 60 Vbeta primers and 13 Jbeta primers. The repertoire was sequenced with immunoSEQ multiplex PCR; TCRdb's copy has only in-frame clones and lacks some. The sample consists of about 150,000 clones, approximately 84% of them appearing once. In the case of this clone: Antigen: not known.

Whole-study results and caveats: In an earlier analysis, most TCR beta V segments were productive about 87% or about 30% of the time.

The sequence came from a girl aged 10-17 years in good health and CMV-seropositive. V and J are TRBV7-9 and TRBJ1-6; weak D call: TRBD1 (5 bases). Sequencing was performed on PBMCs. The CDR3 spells CASSLSAGWNSPLHF. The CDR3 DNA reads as TGTGCCAGCAGCTTATCGGCAGGGTGGAATTCACCCCTCCACTTT. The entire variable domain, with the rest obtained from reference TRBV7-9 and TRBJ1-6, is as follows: DTGVSQNPRHKITKRGQNVTFRCDPISEHNRLYWYRQTLGQGPEFLTYFQNEAQLEKSRLLSDRFSAERPKGSFSTLEIQRTEQGDSAMYLCASSLSAGWNSPLHFGNGTRLTVT.